The present entry profiles one TCR beta chain with its context. No antigen is known for it. Qualities for individual bases were not recorded, and no much larger clone is one base off. To sequence the TCRbeta CDR3 region, genomic DNA was isolated from the sorted cells. The immunoSEQ Assay was used for sequencing of TCRbeta CDR3 regions. This immuneACCESS table, as held by TCRdb, lists in-frame sequences with V and J called but not all clones. Of the missing ones, under half trace to an unresolved V gene in checked studies; the others have no known cause. For this sample there are 55,000 to 80,000 clones; roughly four fifths appear just once. Approximately 9.8% of the sample lies in the top ten. From cysteine to phenylalanine, the CDR3 is 18 amino acids long. Of the read, only the CDR3 DNA is kept; its 54 bases are in frame from base 1. V sheds 3 bases and J sheds 2 bases, leaving 22 bases between their ends. The germline V gene provides CDR1 SGHDT and CDR2 YYEEEE.

The data originate from a study of OX40 agonist ivuxolimab in advanced cancers. Context from the whole study: The costimulatory receptor OX40 (CD134) was targeted by ivuxolimab, a fully human IgG2 agonistic monoclonal antibody. Intravenous ivuxolimab was administered to patients every 2 weeks at six dose levels: 0.01, 0.1, 0.3, 1.5, 3 and 10 mg/kg. In the dose-escalation cohort, about four fifths of patients were male, and the mean age was around 65 years with a range of roughly 20 to 85. The paper covers the monotherapy dose-escalation part of the phase I ivuxolimab trial, which included N ≈ 57 patients. Among the roughly 52 dose-escalation patients, about 19 had hepatocellular carcinoma, roughly 15 melanoma, 9 renal cell carcinoma and 9 head and neck cancer. Prior anti-PD-1, anti-PD-L1 or anti-CTLA-4 therapy was permitted, and checkpoint inhibitors had been received by less than 45% of dose-escalation patients. Peripheral TCRbeta sequencing aimed to test whether ivuxolimab altered TCR sequence diversity and caused clonal T-cell expansion. Partial responses were achieved by three dose-escalation patients, of whom one had hepatocellular carcinoma and two had cutaneous melanoma.

The trial excluded patients who had a history of autoimmune disease or were on systemic immunosuppression. Peripheral blood for TCR sequencing was collected from all dose cohorts at baseline, on cycle 4 day 1, and on cycle 7 day 1. Samples were obtained from an open-label, multicenter, first-in-human phase I dose-escalation trial of ivuxolimab. Adults with locally advanced or metastatic melanoma, renal cell carcinoma, hepatocellular carcinoma or head and neck squamous cell carcinoma were enrolled in the trial. Before TCR sequencing, CD4+ and CD8+ T cells were separately sorted from peripheral blood. General study outcomes and caveats: The antigen specificity of the clonally expanded peripheral T cells was not determined. Low levels of normalized T-cell clonal expansion were also seen in some patients who did not respond. On average, CD8+ T cells showed more expanded clones than CD4+ T cells after ivuxolimab. At doses of 0.1 to 3.0 mg/kg, clonal expansion of both CD4+ and CD8+ blood T cells was observed from baseline to week 6. Partial responders in the 0.1-3.0 mg/kg groups had among the lowest normalized peripheral clonal expansion, especially among CD8+ T cells.

The sequence joins TRBV5-6 to TRBJ2-3, with TRBD1 perhaps the D gene, on 5 matching bases. This material consisted of CD4+ or CD8+ T cells sorted from blood, taken in a trial of the OX40 agonist ivuxolimab. The origin of this receptor is an adult with an advanced solid tumor such as melanoma, head and neck, liver or kidney cancer. The nucleotide sequence reads as follows: TGTGCCAGCAGCTCCAACATGGTGGCAGGGTCTAACACAGATACGCAGTATTTT. The resulting protein is CASSSNMVAGSNTDTQYF.